This T cell receptor (beta chain) came from a study of blood T cell repertoires in COVID-19. Study background: COVID-19 samples from acute and convalescent phases originated in the United States, Italy and Spain. T cells, B-cell-depleted T cells, or PBMCs supplied cDNA or gDNA.

This CDR3 is 15 amino acids long. V dropped 3 bases and J dropped 9; count of bases not matched to a gene: 10. The germline V gene has CDR1 SGHDT and CDR2 YYEEEE. Per the study methods: Scientists estimated how many nucleated cells there were by amplifying reference gene primers. Some clones are missing from TCRdb's copy, which holds only in-frame ones; the method was immunoSEQ multiplex PCR. V, J and clone size reflect that table, while D and trimming were determined from the DNA. The sample contains about 260,000 clones, 86% of which appear only once. V usage is TRBV5-6 and J usage is TRBJ2-5; 11 bases match TRBD2. Specimen: peripheral blood. This sequence originates from a man aged 35-49 years with active or convalescent COVID-19. This CDR3 is CASSSGTSGQGSQYF. Here the CDR3 DNA reads TGTGCCAGCAGCTCCGGGACTAGCGGCCAAGGGTCCCAGTACTTC.